The entry below describes one T cell receptor (beta chain). From germline, CDR1 is MDHEN and CDR2 SYDVKM. The CDR3 runs to 14 residues. Trimming took off 3 bases at V and 6 bases at J, with 13 bases between the two ends. Sequencing was performed with immunoSEQ multiplex PCR; in TCRdb, only in-frame clones are kept and a portion is missing. The table has roughly 75,000 clones, more than 65% seen once; the top ten hold 11%. This specimen comes from a study of blood T cell repertoires in COVID-19. The material sequenced was peripheral blood. This receptor was identified in a man in his fifties with acute or convalescent COVID-19. The genes are TRBV28 and TRBJ2-3; a weak D match, TRBD1 (6 bases). CDR3 DNA: TGTGCCAGCAGTTTCGTTCAGGGACACGATACGCAGTATTTT. Translated, it gives CASSFVQGHDTQYF.